This T cell receptor beta chain was recovered during a study of T-cell memory formation after mild COVID-19. CDR3 length equals 12 residues. V lost 5 bases and J lost 7, with 6 bases in between. This clonotype was seen only once. Sample barcodes and UMIs were carried by the TCR alpha and TCR beta cDNA libraries that 5'RACE generated with constant-segment primers. One entry per CDR3 protein, called by TCRdb with MiXCR from the 5' RACE reads. The table has 90,000 to 130,000 distinct CDR3 sequences, 15% to 20% seen once. The TCR sequence derives from a man younger than 30 who had mild COVID-19 (a few samples of this study predate the infection). Cell type and time point are not known. The chain links TRBV12-3 or TRBV12-4 to TRBJ1-6; D unclear. The sample consisted of PBMCs or a T cell subset sorted from them (not recorded which). The CDR3 nucleotides are TGTGCCAGCAGTCCGAGGAATTCACCCCTCCACTTT. This translates into CASSPRNSPLHF.